A selection of T cell receptor beta chains follows, all from one sample in a study of CD8+CD57+ T cells in acquired aplastic anemia. MiXCR, run by TCRdb on the reads, gives a single entry per CDR3 protein. Of about 200,000 distinct CDR3 sequences listed, less than 60% were seen once; the top ten hold just under 20%. The specimen sequenced was sorted CD4+, CD8+, or CD8+CD57+ T cells (not recorded which) from PBMCs. The receptor source for this set is a human donor with aplastic anemia. Each CDR3 is given with its conserved first and last residue. A D gene is named only where the DNA matches it firmly. The size of a clone is reported for some rows only, either as once, few or many, or as a class for expanded clones.

TRBV10-3,.,.,TRBJ2-3,CAISAEMGDTQYF,TGTGCCATCAGTGCCGAGATGGGAGATACGCAGTATTTT
TRBV15,TRBD1,.,TRBJ2-5,CATSRTGSETQYF,TGTGCCACCAGCAGGACAGGGTCGGAGACCCAGTACTTC
TRBV2,.,many,TRBJ1-6,CASSEGGTYNSPLHF,TGTGCCAGCAGTGAAGGGGGGACCTATAATTCACCCCTCCACTTT
TRBV6-5,.,.,TRBJ2-7,CAIDFSLLDEQYF,TGTGCCATCGATTTTAGTCTATTAGACGAGCAGTACTTC
TRBV7-2,TRBD2,once,TRBJ2-5,CASSPSLAGGGETQYF,TGTGCCAGCAGCCCCTCCTTGGCGGGAGGGGGTGAGACCCAGTACTTC
TRBV6-1,TRBD1,.,TRBJ2-7,CASNGQGSYEQYF,TGTGCCAGCAATGGACAGGGTTCCTACGAGCAGTACTTC
TRBV25-1,.,many,TRBJ1-2,CASSRQYGYTF,TGTGCCAGCAGTAGGCAGTATGGCTACACCTTC
TRBV5-1,TRBD2,.,TRBJ2-3,CASSLALAGGDNEQYF,TGCGCCAGCAGCTTGGCCCTGGCGGGGGGGGACAATGAGCAGTATTTT
TRBV7-9,.,.,TRBJ1-2,CASRRGGDFNYGYTF,TGTGCCAGCAGGCGCGGGGGGGATTTTAACTATGGCTACACCTTC
TRBV7-9,TRBD1,many,TRBJ1-6,CASSQSGAGGWSLHF,TGTGCCAGCAGCCAGAGCGGGGCAGGGGGCTGGTCCCTCCACTTT
TRBV9,.,.,TRBJ2-1,CASSGSNNEQFF,TGTGCCAGCAGCGGGAGTAACAATGAGCAGTTCTTC
TRBV5-1,TRBD1,.,TRBJ1-6,CASSFRDRRSPLHF,TGTGCCAGCAGCTTCCGGGACAGAAGATCACCCCTCCACTTT
TRBV7-2,.,once,TRBJ1-1,CASSSRGPGGTEAFF,TGTGCCAGCAGCTCGCGGGGTCCTGGCGGCACTGAAGCTTTCTTT
TRBV29-1,.,many,TRBJ1-4,CSVLWQGTNEKLFF,TGCAGCGTTCTGTGGCAGGGGACTAATGAAAAACTGTTTTTT
TRBV20-1,TRBD1,many,TRBJ1-2,CSARSRDRGSAGYTF,TGCAGTGCTAGATCCCGGGACAGGGGTTCGGCTGGCTACACCTTC
TRBV5-4,.,many,TRBJ1-4,CASSGGRKNEKLFF,TGTGCCAGCAGCGGGGGTCGGAAGAATGAAAAACTGTTTTTT
TRBV20-1,.,many,TRBJ2-1,CSARLVTNEQFF,TGCAGTGCCAGACTAGTTACTAATGAGCAGTTCTTC
TRBV7-6,.,many,TRBJ1-5,CASSLPGQPQHF,TGTGCCAGCAGCTTACCCGGGCAGCCCCAGCATTTT
TRBV12-3/TRBV12-4,.,.,TRBJ1-1,CASSLVRAAAFF,TGTGCCAGCAGTTTAGTCAGGGCTGCAGCTTTCTTT
TRBV19,TRBD1,.,TRBJ1-1,CASRPTGLNTEAFF,TGTGCCAGTAGACCGACAGGGTTGAACACTGAAGCTTTCTTT
TRBV15,.,once,TRBJ2-1,CATSLSWGQSYNEQFF,TGTGCCACCAGCCTCTCCTGGGGGCAGTCCTACAATGAGCAGTTCTTC
TRBV19,TRBD1,.,TRBJ2-7,CASSQQGGSEQYF,TGTGCCAGTAGTCAACAGGGGGGATCCGAGCAGTACTTC
TRBV24-1,TRBD2,.,TRBJ2-7,CATSVVTSGISYEQYF,TGTGCCACCAGTGTTGTGACTAGCGGTATTTCCTACGAGCAGTACTTC
TRBV6-1,TRBD1,many,TRBJ1-2,CASSEQGEVSGYTF,TGTGCCAGCAGTGAACAGGGGGAGGTCTCCGGCTACACCTTC
TRBV5-1,.,many,TRBJ1-4,CASSDDQAQPNEKLFF,TGCGCCAGCAGTGATGATCAGGCACAGCCAAATGAAAAACTGTTTTTT
TRBV6-1,.,.,TRBJ1-2,CASSASRSYGYTF,TGTGCCAGCAGTGCATCACGATCCTATGGCTACACCTTC
TRBV9,.,many,TRBJ1-2,CASSQAGGPYGYTF,TGTGCCAGCAGCCAGGCGGGGGGTCCCTATGGCTACACCTTC
TRBV19,TRBD1,many,TRBJ1-2,CASSEERDRGFYTF,TGTGCCAGTAGCGAGGAAAGGGACAGGGGCTTCTACACCTTC
TRBV25-1,.,.,TRBJ1-1,CASRTRGRAYEAFF,TGTGCCAGCAGGACCAGGGGCAGGGCTTATGAAGCTTTCTTT
TRBV7-8,.,many,TRBJ2-2,CASSLYPRSGELFF,TGTGCCAGCAGCTTATACCCCAGGTCCGGGGAGCTGTTTTTT
TRBV7-9,TRBD1,many,TRBJ2-5,CASSWGTGGEETQYF,TGTGCCAGCAGCTGGGGGACAGGGGGCGAGGAGACCCAGTACTTC
TRBV5-1,TRBD1,.,TRBJ1-1,CASSEGQGASTEAFF,TGCGCCAGCAGCGAGGGACAGGGGGCCAGCACTGAAGCTTTCTTT
TRBV25-1,TRBD1,.,TRBJ2-2,CASSRDRGAGELFF,TGTGCCAGCAGCAGGGACAGGGGAGCCGGGGAGCTGTTTTTT
TRBV28,TRBD2,.,TRBJ2-7,CASSPAGRDEQYF,TGTGCCAGCAGCCCCGCCGGGAGGGACGAGCAGTACTTC
TRBV2,.,.,TRBJ1-4,CASTVGDRYTEKLFF,TGTGCCAGCACCGTCGGGGACCGCTACACTGAAAAACTGTTTTTT
TRBV3-1,.,many,TRBJ1-1,CASSQEGEAFF,TGTGCCAGCAGCCAAGAAGGTGAAGCTTTCTTT